Described below is a single T cell receptor beta chain sequence and its context. Antigen: not known. The sample comes from a study of vaccination effects on CD4 cells after COVID-19. Upon completion of around eleven days in culture, CD4+ T cells were isolated. Vaccinated recipients, who were negative for nucleocapsid antibodies, had no history of SARS-CoV-2 infection. The CDR3 is 15 residues long. V was shortened by 3 bases and J by 3 bases, with 16 bases between the two germline ends. The germline V gene encodes CDR1 SGDLS and CDR2 YYNGEE. Libraries were prepared by immunoSEQ multiplex PCR; TCRdb keeps only in-frame clonotypes and omits some of them. The sample carries tens of thousands of clones, 67% recorded once. Findings and caveats of the study: From healthy vaccinees, only 1 of 255 vaccine-induced clones also reacted to common cold coronaviruses. Few convalescent patients were studied, and early post-infection samples were lacking.

This receptor was identified in a human donor who received a COVID-19 vaccine. Sequenced here: CD4+ T cells from PBMCs cultured without peptide, sampled before COVID-19 vaccination. V is TRBV9 and J is TRBJ2-7; perhaps TRBD2 as D (6 bases). CDR3 nucleotides: TGTGCCAGCAGCGGGCCTGGCGGGGCCCTCTACGAGCAGTACTTC. Amino acid sequence: CASSGPGGALYEQYF.